This T cell receptor beta chain is from a study of T cells in narcolepsy. Study-level background: Healthy controls were enrolled alongside patients with narcolepsy type 1 or type 2. General observations from the study: Blood of same and different patients, but not healthy controls, reportedly held recurring autoreactive clonotypes. Autoreactive HCRT-specific and TRIB2-specific clonotypes were marked in same-patient CSF-versus-blood CD4+ comparisons.

Notes on this clone: Its antigen remains unidentified.

The CDR3 has 11 residues. CDR1 and CDR2 (germline): MNHEY, SMNVEV (reference sequence). J lost 6 bases, V lost 8 bases, and 4 bases had no gene match. TCRdb's copy holds only in-frame clones and misses some; the assay was immunoSEQ multiplex PCR. The table has under 35,000 clones, about nine tenths seen once. Source material: CD45RA- memory CD4+ T cells from PBMCs. The TCR originated in a human donor with narcolepsy. The chain uses TRBV27 and TRBJ2-7; 7 positions agree with TRBD2. CDR3 sequence reads: CASGSGTEQYF. DNA of the CDR3: TGTGCCAGCGGGAGCGGGACCGAGCAGTACTTC.